This TCR beta chain stems from a study of neurological immune-mediated disorders. The authors made cDNA by 5'RACE with 10-nucleotide random UMIs. TCRdb reprocessed the 5' RACE reads with MiXCR, giving one entry per CDR3 protein. The sample yields roughly 44,000 distinct CDR3 sequences, 6% to 7% seen once. A blood bank in Maryland, USA, provided the volunteers who served as healthy controls. There were approximately 1.1 million CD4+ or CD8+ T cells used in the sorted libraries. This clonotype has a count of ten or more. This CDR3 spans 19 amino acids. Germline CDR1 and CDR2: SGHTA and FQGNSA. V shed 3 bases and J 5 bases; nucleotides not matched to a gene: 21.

The sequence derives from a woman in her thirties or forties in good health. Sequencing was performed on CD4+ T cells from blood. The V and J genes are TRBV7-2 and TRBJ2-5; 7 bases are shared with TRBD2. The CDR3 nucleotides are TGTGCCAGCAGCTTCCAAGGGCCTCTTAAGGGAGGGCCCGGGGAGACCCAGTACTTC. Translating gives CASSFQGPLKGGPGETQYF.